The T cell receptor (beta chain) under discussion was sequenced for a study of graft-versus-host responses after intestinal transplantation. Across the study: The study gave all recipients anti-thymocyte globulin induction, then tacrolimus and steroids for 2 to 3 years.

This clone was counted between two and nine times. What it binds is unknown. CDR1 is SGHRS, CDR2 YFSETQ, per germline. With 0 bases removed from V and 8 bases from J, the gap between germline ends came to 11 bases. The length of the CDR3 is 13 residues. Measured with immunoSEQ multiplex PCR; TCRdb has only the in-frame clones, and not every one. This table has about 85,000 clones, approximately 90% appearing once. Study conclusions and caveats: Marrow from the recipient contained GvH clones, some of which had appeared first in ileum or blood. Within the allografts of patients who had graft-donor T cell macrochimerism, graft-versus-host to host-versus-graft clonal ratios were high.

This sample comprised unstimulated CD8+ T cells sorted from spleen or lymph node cells, obtained before transplant. The receptor's source is a human donor who was the organ donor for an intestinal transplant. This sequence joins TRBV5-1 and TRBJ1-2; the D is unclear. The CDR3 DNA sequence: TGCGCCAGCAGCTTGGCCTGGGAAGAAGGCTACACCTTC. As protein: CASSLAWEEGYTF. Variable domain in full (rest from reference TRBV5-1 and TRBJ1-2): KAGVTQTPRYLIKTRGQQVTLSCSPISGHRSVSWYQQTPGQGLQFLFEYFSETQRNKGNFPGRFSGRQFSNSRSEMNVSTLELGDSALYLCASSLAWEEGYTFGSGTRLTVV.